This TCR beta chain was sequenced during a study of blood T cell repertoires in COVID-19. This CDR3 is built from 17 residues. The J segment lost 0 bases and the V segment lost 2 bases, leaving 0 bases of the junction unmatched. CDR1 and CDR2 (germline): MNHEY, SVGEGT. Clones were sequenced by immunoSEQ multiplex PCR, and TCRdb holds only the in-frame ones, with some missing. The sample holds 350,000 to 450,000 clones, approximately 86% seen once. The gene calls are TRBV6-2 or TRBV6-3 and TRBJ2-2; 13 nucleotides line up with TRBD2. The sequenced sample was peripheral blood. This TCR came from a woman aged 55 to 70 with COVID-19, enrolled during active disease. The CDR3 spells CASSYTSGGANTGELFF. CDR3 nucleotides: TGTGCCAGCAGTTACACTAGCGGGGGGGCGAACACCGGGGAGCTGTTTTTT.